Below are 14 T cell receptor beta chains sequenced from a single sample in a study of cytomegalovirus exposure and HLA in healthy donors. PCR involved 60 Vbeta and 13 Jbeta primers. Sequenced by immunoSEQ multiplex PCR; TCRdb stores in-frame clones only, minus some. The sample lists around 100,000 clones, 70% occurring once. The source material was PBMCs. All receptors come from a man aged 40-55 years in good health and CMV-seropositive.

The chain carries TRBV7-2 and TRBJ2-7; D not resolved. The CDR3 consists of 12 residues. Germline V gene lookup returns CDR1 SGHTA and CDR2 FQGNSA. Written as DNA, the CDR3 is TGTGCCAGCAGCTCTCCTCACTCCCGGACGGAGGTC. It encodes CASSSPHSRTEV.

V usage is TRBV6-1 and J usage is TRBJ2-1; D gene ambiguous. The V end lost 4 bases, the J end lost 0 bases, and 10 bases lay between the germline ends. Germline V gene sequence: CDR1 MNHNS, CDR2 SASEGT. CDR3 size: 15 residues. DNA for the CDR3: TGTGCCAGCAGTGCTGGCTTCAGCTCCTACAATGAGCAGTTCTTC. It specifies CASSAGFSSYNEQFF.

This chain links TRBV6-1 with TRBJ1-2; 7 bases are shared with TRBD1. Trimming took 4 bases from V and 5 from J; bases not matched to a gene: 4. Per the germline V gene, CDR1 is MNHNS and CDR2 is SASEGT. The CDR3 extends over 13 amino acids. The DNA of the CDR3 is TGTGCCAGCAGTGGACAGGGAGAATATGGCTACACCTTC. It codes for CASSGQGEYGYTF.

Only one count was recorded for this clone. The rearrangement uses TRBV5-1 and TRBJ2-3; 9 nucleotides line up with TRBD2. The V gene's germline CDR1 is SGHRS and CDR2 YFSETQ. J gave up 3 bases and V 0 bases, and 2 bases lay outside the gene matches. The CDR3 spans 15 residues. Here the CDR3 DNA reads TGCGCCAGCAGCTTGGAGCTAGCGGGAACAGATACGCAGTATTTT. As protein: CASSLELAGTDTQYF.

The chain joins TRBV21-1 to TRBJ1-4; the table's TRBD1 call for D was not verified on the DNA. TRBV21-1 constitutes a pseudogene. The length of the CDR3 is 17 residues. The CDR3 loop is CASSGRWDREPNEKLFF. DNA for the CDR3: TGTGCCAGCAGCGGGCGGTGGGACAGGGAGCCTAATGAAAAACTGTTTTTT.

This clone occurred a few times. The chain recombines TRBV27 with TRBJ1-5; D ambiguous. Trimming left V 3 bases short and J 1 base short, with 7 bases between. CDR1 is MNHEY, CDR2 SMNVEV, per germline (reference sequence). The CDR3 is 14 residues long. This chain's CDR3 is CASSLRQSNQPQHF. In DNA, the CDR3 is TGTGCCAGCAGTTTGAGGCAGAGCAATCAGCCCCAGCATTTT.

This chain connects TRBV4-1 to TRBJ2-6; D is ambiguous. Germline V gives CDR1 MGHRA, CDR2 YSYEKL. This CDR3 spans 18 amino acids. Trimming pared 1 base from V and 0 bases from J, leaving 13 bases between. CDR3 residues: CASSQGARLSSGANVLTF. For the CDR3, the DNA is TGCGCCAGCAGCCAAGGAGCCCGATTATCCTCTGGGGCCAACGTCCTGACTTTC.

The chain combines TRBV7-2 with TRBJ1-2; D ambiguous. In germline, CDR1 is SGHTA, CDR2 FQGNSA. V was clipped by 1 base and J by 7 bases, with 4 bases between them. The CDR3 extends over 11 amino acids. The CDR3 nucleotides are TGTGCCAGCAGCTTAGAGCTTGGCTACACCTTC. It specifies CASSLELGYTF.

The gene calls are TRBV9 and TRBJ2-3; 10 nucleotides line up with TRBD2. Trimming cost V 3 bases and J 6 bases; bases outside gene matches: 10. This CDR3 is 16 amino acids long. The germline CDR1 and CDR2 sequences are SGDLS and YYNGEE. The CDR3 is CASSEPLSGRADTQYF. The CDR3 DNA is TGTGCCAGCAGCGAACCCCTGAGCGGGAGGGCCGATACGCAGTATTTT.

This clone appeared a few times. The chain employs TRBV4-1 and TRBJ1-1; 9 bases align to TRBD1. Germline V CDR1 and CDR2: MGHRA, YSYEKL. After removal of 2 bases from V and 10 bases from J, the junction contained 5 bases not matched to a gene. CDR3 size: 13 residues. The CDR3 nucleotides are TGCGCCAGCAGCCAAAGCCCGGGACAGGGAGCTTTCTTT. Protein: CASSQSPGQGAFF.

The genes are TRBV19 and TRBJ1-5; 7 bases are a match to TRBD1. The CDR3 runs to 14 residues. Germline assignment: CDR1 LNHDA and CDR2 SQIVND (reference sequence). With V trimmed by 4 bases and J by 3 bases, 3 bases remained unmatched. Here the CDR3 DNA reads TGTGCCAGTAGTAGAGGACAGGACAATCAGCCCCAGCATTTT. Protein: CASSRGQDNQPQHF.

This chain connects TRBV14 to TRBJ2-7; tentative D call: TRBD1 (5 bases). Trimming pared 2 bases from V and 1 base from J, leaving 9 bases between. The CDR3 contains 14 residues. The germline V gene has CDR1 SGHDN and CDR2 FVKESK. The CDR3: CASSQTQASYEQYF. CDR3 nucleotide sequence: TGTGCCAGCAGCCAAACACAGGCGTCCTACGAGCAGTACTTC.

The V gene is TRBV19, the J gene TRBJ1-1; no clear D gene. The CDR3 totals 15 residues. CDR1 LNHDA and CDR2 SQIVND come from the germline V gene (reference sequence). Trimming shortened V by 7 bases and J by 3 bases, and 18 bases separated the two germline ends. Written as DNA, the CDR3 is TGTGCCAGTATACCGATCGGAGGGTACTACACTGAAGCTTTCTTT. Translating gives CASIPIGGYYTEAFF.

This clone was counted once. V is TRBV14 and J is TRBJ1-1; no clear D gene. The V and J ends lost 1 base and 4 bases respectively, with 10 bases between them. This CDR3 contains 14 residues. Germline CDR1 is SGHDN and CDR2 is FVKESK. The DNA of the CDR3 is TGTGCCAGCAGCCAAGCGGCAGGAGGCACTGAAGCTTTCTTT. This sequence encodes CASSQAAGGTEAFF.